The T cell receptor beta chain under discussion was sequenced for a study of blood T cell repertoires in COVID-19. The CDR3 covers 14 residues. CDR1 MNHEY and CDR2 SMNVEV come from the germline V gene (reference sequence). After removal of 2 bases from V and 5 bases from J, the junction contained 4 bases not matched to a gene. In the original analysis: Reference gene primer amplification gave nucleated cell count estimates. Assay: immunoSEQ multiplex PCR; the TCRdb copy retains only in-frame clones and omits some. V and J calls and clone size are as listed in that table; D and trimming were resolved from the DNA. The sample holds about 62,000 clones; 76% are singletons and the top ten take approximately 6.4%.

The chain combines TRBV27 with TRBJ2-5, with 8 bases that match TRBD1. The sequencing sample was made of peripheral blood. This clonotype was obtained from a woman in her forties or fifties with active or convalescent COVID-19. As DNA, the CDR3 is TGTGCCAGCAGTTTAAACAGGGGGTCGGAGACCCAGTACTTC. Amino acid sequence: CASSLNRGSETQYF.